The subject of this entry is one TCR beta chain. TCRdb keeps only in-frame clones here, not all; method: immunoSEQ multiplex PCR. The sample gives roughly 300,000 clones, approximately 88% of which show up once; 5% to 7.5% is in the top ten. Trimming removed 5 bases from V and 0 bases from J, with 27 bases in between. The CDR3 sequence is 20 residues long. CDR1 LGHNA and CDR2 YSLEER come from the germline V gene. The sample originates from a study of blood T cell repertoires in COVID-19. This receptor was taken from a man aged 18 to 35 who had recovered from COVID-19. The chain joins TRBV4-3 to TRBJ2-3, with D perhaps matching TRBD2 (5 bases). Sequenced input: peripheral blood. DNA of the CDR3: TGCGCCAGCAGCTTCCGTCTTAGGTCCCGAGGGAAGGATAGCACAGATACGCAGTATTTT. Amino acids: CASSFRLRSRGKDSTDTQYF.